This note documents a single T cell receptor (beta chain) sequence. A multiplex PCR was run with 60 Vbeta primers and 13 Jbeta primers. Only in-frame clones appear in the TCRdb table, and some are missing; sequencing was by immunoSEQ multiplex PCR. The sample lists under 150,000 clones, 81% occurring once. Healthy bone marrow donors made up the donors. The data stem from a study of cytomegalovirus exposure and HLA in healthy donors. The overall study: A preliminary data release comprised roughly 80 million unique TCRs obtained from HLA-typed donors.

Sequenced: PBMCs. The source of this sequence is a man younger than 35 in good health and CMV-seronegative.

The CDR3 loop is CASSLWALSTKLGGETQYF. In DNA, the CDR3 is TGTGCCAGCAGCCTCTGGGCCCTATCCACAAAGCTGGGAGGAGAGACCCAGTACTTC. This rearrangement joins TRBV5-4 to TRBJ2-5; maybe TRBD2 (6 bases). Trimming took off 4 bases at V and 4 bases at J, with 29 bases between the two ends. The CDR3 has 19 amino acids. Germline V gene data show CDR1 as SGHNT and CDR2 as YYREEE (reference sequence).